Following are 32 T cell receptor beta chains from one sample sequenced in a study of T cell clonality in common variable immunodeficiency. The protocol was immunoSEQ multiplex PCR, while the TCRdb copy is restricted to in-frame clones and leaves out a portion. Recorded here are 80,000 or so clones, none singletons. The sample taken for sequencing was peripheral blood mononuclear cells. The receptors here all came from a person between 18 and 69 years old in good health.

There are many counts of this clone. The CDR3 extends 3 residues past the end of the read, so its final part is completed from the germline J gene. The rearrangement joins TRBV6-4 to TRBJ2-2, with a possible D match to TRBD1 (5 bases). The CDR3 has 14 residues. Trimming stripped 4 bases from V and 4 bases from J, with 10 bases between. Germline-derived CDR1 and CDR2 are MRHNA and SNTAGT. This CDR3 is CASSAQVSTGELFF. CDR3 DNA, as far as it was read: TGTGCCAGCAGTGCACAGGTCAGCACCGGGGAG.

Many counts were recorded for this clone. The sequence runs out 3 residues before the end of the CDR3; the remainder is reconstructed from the germline J gene. The chain couples TRBV19 to TRBJ1-2; weak D call: TRBD1 (6 bases). Trimming removed 8 bases at V and 4 bases at J, with 14 bases between. Germline V gene sequence: CDR1 LNHDA, CDR2 SQIVND (reference sequence). The CDR3 sequence is 13 residues long. CDR3 bases read: TGTGCCAGTCGGGGGGCTGGGAGCTATGGC. The encoded protein is CASRGAGSYG. The complete CDR3 protein is CASRGAGSYGYTF. The whole variable domain, filled in from reference TRBV19 and TRBJ1-2, reads DGGITQSPKYLFRKEGQNVTLSCEQNLNHDAMYWYRQDPGQGLRLIYYSQIVNDFQKGDIAEGYSVSREKKESFPLTVTSAQKNPTAFYLCASRGAGSYGYTFGSGTRLTVV.

This clone was recorded many times. Sequencing ends 3 residues short of the CDR3 end; the germline J gene provides the rest. The chain is built from TRBV18 and TRBJ2-7; possibly TRBD1 or TRBD2 for D (6 bases each). Trimming left V 3 bases short and J 3 bases short, with 15 bases between. Per germline, CDR1 KGHSH and CDR2 LQKENI. This CDR3 spans 15 amino acids. The CDR3 protein is CASSPPGGGRYEQYF. CDR3 DNA, as far as it was read: TGTGCCAGCTCACCCCCTGGAGGGGGACGCTACGAG.

This clone was picked up many times. The read comes to an end 3 residues before the CDR3 does, leaving the germline J gene to fill in the end. V usage is TRBV29-1 and J usage is TRBJ1-5; no definite D call. Germline CDR1 reads SQVTM; CDR2 reads ANQGSEA. The CDR3 loop spans 11 amino acids. Trimming shortened V by 4 bases and J by 6 bases, and 7 bases separated the two germline ends. The part of the CDR3 DNA that was read is TGCAGCGTTGGGTCCGGTCAGCCC. As protein: CSVGSGQP. The whole CDR3 sequence reads CSVGSGQPQHF. The whole variable domain, filled in from reference TRBV29-1 and TRBJ1-5, reads SAVISQKPSRDICQRGTSLTIQCQVDSQVTMMFWYRQQPGQSLTLIATANQGSEATYESGFVIDKFPISRPNLTFSTLTVSNMSPEDSSIYLCSVGSGQPQHFGDGTRLSIL.

There are many counts of this clone. The CDR3 is cut off 3 residues early in the read; its end comes from the germline J gene. The chain joins TRBV29-1 to TRBJ2-5; D is perhaps TRBD2 (6 bases). With 8 bases removed from V and 1 base from J, the gap between germline ends came to 8 bases. Germline CDR1 is SQVTM and CDR2 is ANQGSEA. The CDR3 is 11 residues long. The DNA read from the CDR3 is TGCAGCTCCGGGGGCCAAGAGACC. Translated, it gives CSSGGQET. The full CDR3 is CSSGGQETQYF.

This clone was recorded at least ten times. The CDR3 extends 3 residues past the end of the read, so its final part is completed from the germline J gene. The V call is TRBV20-1, the J call TRBJ2-2; 15 nucleotides align to TRBD2. CDR1 and CDR2 (germline): DFQATT, SNEGSKA (reference sequence). The trim removed 6 bases at V and 0 bases at J, leaving 5 bases unmatched. The CDR3 is 17 amino acids. The sequenced CDR3 bases are TGCAGTGCCCCCGGACTAGCGGGAGGGGCGAACACCGGGGAG. Translated: CSAPGLAGGANTGE. The complete CDR3 sequence is CSAPGLAGGANTGELFF.

This clone was counted between two and nine times. The CDR3 spells CSAGAGFYNEQFF. The DNA read from the CDR3 is TGCAGTGCTGGAGCGGGGTTTTACAATGAG. J is TRBJ2-1 and V is TRBV20-1, with 7 bases identical to TRBD2. The CDR3 end is not reached by the read, which stops 3 residues before it; the germline J gene fills it in. V was clipped by 5 bases and J by 4 bases; unmatched bases: 5. Germline values: CDR1 DFQATT, CDR2 SNEGSKA (reference sequence). The CDR3 loop spans 13 amino acids.

This clone was observed many times. The CDR3 is cut off 3 residues early in the read; its end comes from the germline J gene. The chain uses TRBV5-1 and TRBJ1-2; 7 nucleotides match TRBD1. Germline assignment: CDR1 SGHRS and CDR2 YFSETQ. The CDR3 runs to 14 residues. CDR3 region: CASGGISGGGDYTF. CDR3 DNA (partial): TGCGCCAGCGGGGGGATTTCAGGGGGAGGAGAC.

This clone was counted many times. The read comes to an end 3 residues before the CDR3 does, leaving the germline J gene to fill in the end. V usage is TRBV20-1 and J usage is TRBJ2-1; the D gene is possibly TRBD2 (6 bases). This CDR3 has 16 residues. Germline V gene lookup returns CDR1 DFQATT and CDR2 SNEGSKA (reference sequence). The CDR3 sequence: CTPTGGTPSVYNEQFF. CDR3 bases read: TGCACCCCAACCGGCGGGACTCCAAGCGTTTACAATGAG.

This clone was seen ten or more times. The CDR3 extends 3 residues past the end of the read, so its final part is completed from the germline J gene. V and J are TRBV6-1 and TRBJ1-1; D is uncertain. CDR3 length: 15 residues. The germline V gene has CDR1 MNHNS and CDR2 SASEGT. The sequenced part of the CDR3 DNA is TGTGCCAGCAGTGAGGTTCCGGGCGAGCTCGGGGTT. It specifies CASSEVPGELGV. The CDR3 reads in full as CASSEVPGELGVAFF.

This clone was seen at least ten times. The sequenced fragment ends 3 residues before the CDR3 boundary, so the rest is inferred from the germline J gene. The chain has TRBV29-1 and TRBJ2-4, with D tentatively TRBD1 (5 bases). The ends were cut back, 7 bases at V and 5 bases at J, with 15 bases in the middle. This CDR3 spans 13 amino acids. Germline V gene sequence: CDR1 SQVTM, CDR2 ANQGSEA. CDR3 protein: CSARQSGENIQYF. The sequenced part of the CDR3 DNA is TGCAGCGCCCGACAGTCCGGCGAAAACATT.

CDR3 sequence reads: CASSPPGGRGYGYTF. The sequenced CDR3 bases are TGTGCCAGCAGCCCCCCAGGGGGTCGAGGCTATGGC. The chain recombines TRBV11-1 with TRBJ1-2; 7 nucleotides agree with TRBD1. The read halts 3 residues ahead of the CDR3 end, with the missing end drawn from the germline J gene. V lost 5 bases and J lost 4; bases outside the gene matches: 10. The CDR3 contains 15 residues. The germline gives CDR1 SGHAT, CDR2 FQDESV (reference sequence).

This clone was recorded many times. The DNA read from the CDR3 is TGCAGCTATAGCAGCTTAAACAATGAG. It yields the protein CSYSSLNNE. The whole CDR3 reads CSYSSLNNEQFF. The chain carries TRBV20-1 and TRBJ2-1; D is unclear. The read terminates 3 residues ahead of where the CDR3 ends, so the germline J gene completes it. The CDR3 length is 12 residues. Germline V gene sequence: CDR1 DFQATT, CDR2 SNEGSKA (reference sequence).

Only a few counts were recorded for this clone. The read comes to an end 3 residues before the CDR3 does, leaving the germline J gene to fill in the end. The chain employs TRBV7-9 and TRBJ2-3; 9 bases map to TRBD2. Germline V gene data show CDR1 as SEHNR and CDR2 as FQNEAQ (reference sequence). The V segment lost 7 bases and the J segment 2 bases; nucleotides outside the gene matches: 4. The CDR3 is 14 amino acids. CDR3 loop: CASKSSGNTDTQYF. CDR3 bases read: TGTGCCAGCAAATCTAGCGGGAACACAGATACG.

As concerns this clone: A junction end diverges from the germline sequence, so it may reflect a read error. The CDR3 sequence: CSSSLGGEGQPQHF. CDR3 DNA, as far as it was read: TGTTCCAGCAGCTTGGGGGGTGAGGGACAGCCC. The chain uses TRBV7-9 and TRBJ1-5; D perhaps matches TRBD1 (5 bases). The read ends 3 residues early relative to the CDR3; the germline J gene fills the gap. The CDR3 runs to 14 residues. Germline assignment: CDR1 SEHNR and CDR2 FQNEAQ (reference sequence).

This clone occurred many times. Relative to the germline gene, one junction end is altered; a read error may explain this. CDR3 loop: CASSRRGGGQETQYF. Partial CDR3 DNA: TGCGCCAGCAGCCGTCGGGGGGGCGGCCAAGAGACC. This chain links TRBV4-2 with TRBJ2-5; 8 bases are shared with TRBD2. The sequenced fragment ends 3 residues before the CDR3 boundary, so the rest is inferred from the germline J gene. Looked up from germline, CDR1 is LGHNA and CDR2 is YNFKEQ. The CDR3 is 15 amino acids.

This clone occurred many times. The CDR3 end lies 3 residues beyond the end of the read and is filled in from the germline J gene. J is TRBJ2-2 and V is TRBV10-1; 8 bases fit TRBD1. The CDR3 length is 16 residues. Trimming cost V 0 bases and J 0 bases; bases outside gene matches: 0. CDR1 is WNHNN and CDR2 is SYGVQD in the germline V gene (reference sequence). Partial CDR3 DNA: TGCGCCAGCAGTGAGTCGGACAGGGCGAACACCGGGGAG. Translation: CASSESDRANTGE. The whole CDR3 reads CASSESDRANTGELFF.

This clone has at least ten counts. The read terminates 3 residues ahead of where the CDR3 ends, so the germline J gene completes it. The rearrangement uses TRBV30 and TRBJ2-1; tentatively, D is TRBD2 (5 bases). Per germline, CDR1 GTSNPN and CDR2 SVGIG (reference sequence). CDR3 size: 15 residues. The V end was cut by 3 bases, the J end by 4 bases, with 16 bases between. The covered CDR3 bases are TGTGCCTGGAGGGACGACTCCCGGGGTTACAATGAG. Translation gives CAWRDDSRGYNE. The full CDR3 reads CAWRDDSRGYNEQFF.

This clone has just a few counts. Coverage ceases 3 residues before the CDR3 finishes, and the germline J gene fills in the end. This chain uses TRBV7-9 with TRBJ1-2, with D possibly TRBD1 on 5 matching bases. CDR3 size: 15 residues. Looked up from germline, CDR1 is SEHNR and CDR2 is FQNEAQ (reference sequence). The sequenced part of the CDR3 DNA is TGTGCCAGCAGCTTTCGTGCGGTCGGGGGTTTAGGC. Translating gives CASSFRAVGGLG. Given in full, the CDR3 is CASSFRAVGGLGYTF.

This clone has at least ten counts. The CDR3 extends 3 residues past the end of the read, so its final part is completed from the germline J gene. The rearrangement links TRBV29-1 to TRBJ1-1, with a tentative D call TRBD1 (5 bases). V was trimmed by 8 bases and J by 1 base, leaving 17 bases between them. CDR3 length equals 14 residues. CDR1 SQVTM and CDR2 ANQGSEA come from the germline V gene. CDR3 bases read: TGCAGCCTCCAGTTAGGGGAGGGGAACACTGAA. It codes for CSLQLGEGNTE. The CDR3 reads in full as CSLQLGEGNTEAFF.

This clone was detected ten times or more. The read ends 3 residues before the CDR3 terminus; that terminus is restored from the germline J gene. The rearrangement uses TRBV20-1 and TRBJ2-7; TRBD1 agrees at 11 bases. Germline CDR1 is DFQATT and CDR2 is SNEGSKA (reference sequence). The trim removed 6 bases at V and 6 bases at J, leaving 10 bases unmatched. The CDR3 extends over 14 amino acids. Incomplete CDR3 DNA: TGCAGTGCCACAAGCGGGACAGGGGGGCGCGAG. It specifies CSATSGTGGRE. The whole CDR3 protein reads CSATSGTGGREQYF.

This clone was observed many times. The sequence runs out 3 residues before the end of the CDR3; the remainder is reconstructed from the germline J gene. The rearrangement uses TRBV20-1 and TRBJ1-2, with 7 bases that match TRBD1. Germline trimming cut 6 bases from V and 4 bases from J; bases unmatched to any gene: 17. The CDR3 runs 16 residues. The germline gives CDR1 DFQATT, CDR2 SNEGSKA (reference sequence). The CDR3 DNA, read in part, is TGCAGTGCCGGACGGAAGACAGGGATTGAGGGCTATGGC. This gives the protein CSAGRKTGIEGYG. The CDR3, in full, reads CSAGRKTGIEGYGYTF.

This clone was detected ten times or more. The CDR3 goes on 3 residues after the read ends, and that part is filled in from the germline J gene. The chain is built from TRBV12-3 or TRBV12-4 and TRBJ1-5; 7 nucleotides line up with TRBD1. This CDR3 region has 14 residues. V shed 7 bases, J shed 1 base, and the junction held 4 bases outside the gene matches. CDR3 in amino acids: CASNPGQSNQPQHF. The CDR3 bases that were read are TGTGCCAGCAACCCGGGACAGAGCAATCAGCCC.

In its sample, this clone was seen many times. The CDR3 goes on 3 residues after the read ends, and that part is filled in from the germline J gene. V and J are TRBV20-1 and TRBJ2-4; unclear D gene. The CDR3 runs to 14 residues. The germline gives CDR1 DFQATT, CDR2 SNEGSKA (reference sequence). V lost 0 bases, J lost 1 base, and 7 bases lay in between. CDR3 loop: CSARDQRAKNIQYF. Partial CDR3 DNA: TGCAGTGCTAGAGATCAAAGGGCCAAAAACATT.

This clone was observed many times. The CDR3 end falls 3 residues outside the read, so it is completed with the germline J gene. The V gene is TRBV20-1, the J gene TRBJ2-3, with 10 bases lining up with TRBD2. V lost 5 bases, J lost 5 bases, and 10 bases stayed unmatched. Germline-derived CDR1 and CDR2 are DFQATT and SNEGSKA (reference sequence). The CDR3 has 15 amino acids. The CDR3 reads CSAGNALAGVDTQYF. The sequenced part of the CDR3 DNA is TGCAGTGCTGGAAACGCCCTAGCGGGAGTAGATACG.

This clone has a count of ten or more. The read falls 3 residues short of the CDR3 end, and the missing part is taken from the germline J gene. The J gene is TRBJ2-1, the V gene TRBV11-2; D uncertain. The CDR3 spans 13 residues. V was shortened by 6 bases and J by 7 bases, with 13 bases between the two germline ends. Germline loops: CDR1 SGHAT, CDR2 FQNNGV. The CDR3 DNA, read in part, is TGTGCCAGCAGTTCAACCTCAGTAAATGAG. This gives the protein CASSSTSVNE. The whole CDR3 reads CASSSTSVNEQFF.

This clone was counted ten times or more. From the germline J gene comes the end of the CDR3, since the read stops 3 residues before it. The rearrangement joins TRBV14 to TRBJ2-2; 9 nucleotides agree with TRBD2. J gave up 3 bases and V 1 base, and 0 bases lay outside the gene matches. Germline loops: CDR1 SGHDN, CDR2 FVKESK. The CDR3 loop spans 15 amino acids. This CDR3 reads CASSQVAGDTGELFF. The part of the CDR3 DNA that was read is TGTGCCAGCAGCCAAGTAGCGGGAGACACCGGGGAG.

This clone showed up many times. CDR3 DNA, as far as it was read: TGTGCCAGCAGATTCGGGGAGACC. Translation gives CASRFGET. The entire CDR3 protein is CASRFGETQYF. The chain is built from TRBV2 and TRBJ2-5; D is unresolved. The observed sequence ends 3 residues before the CDR3 terminus, with the missing tail filled in from the germline J gene. Trimming removed 6 bases at V and 5 bases at J, with 7 bases between. There are 11 residues in the CDR3. Germline V CDR1 and CDR2: SNHLY, FYNNEI.

This clone was counted many times. Read sequence stops 3 residues before the CDR3 end, and the germline J gene provides the missing end. The chain is built from TRBV10-3 and TRBJ1-2; D might be TRBD1 (6 bases). V lost 4 bases, J lost 3 bases, and 12 bases lay in between. Germline CDR1 and CDR2: ENHRY and SYGVKD. The CDR3 runs 14 residues. CDR3 amino acids: CAISAPGGYYGYTF. The DNA read from the CDR3 is TGTGCCATCAGTGCGCCGGGGGGCTACTATGGC.

This clone has ten or more counts. The CDR3 end lies 3 residues beyond the end of the read and is filled in from the germline J gene. V gene TRBV19 combines with J gene TRBJ2-7, with TRBD1 matching 8 bases. J gave up 1 base and V 5 bases, and 7 bases lay outside the gene matches. CDR3 length: 15 amino acids. Per germline, CDR1 LNHDA and CDR2 SQIVND (reference sequence). CDR3 DNA (partial): TGTGCCAGTAGTTCAGGGGGCGGTTGGTCCTACGAG. Protein: CASSSGGGWSYE. The full CDR3 is CASSSGGGWSYEQYF. The full variable domain, completed using reference TRBV19 and TRBJ2-7, is DGGITQSPKYLFRKEGQNVTLSCEQNLNHDAMYWYRQDPGQGLRLIYYSQIVNDFQKGDIAEGYSVSREKKESFPLTVTSAQKNPTAFYLCASSSGGGWSYEQYFGPGTRLTVT.

This clone was detected many times. The CDR3 extends 3 residues past the end of the read, so its final part is completed from the germline J gene. The chain joins TRBV2 to TRBJ2-5; D ambiguous. Trimming removed 2 bases from V and 1 base from J, with 8 bases in between. CDR1 is SNHLY and CDR2 is FYNNEI in the germline V gene. The CDR3 covers 14 residues. The CDR3 protein is CASSEISVQETQYF. The DNA read from the CDR3 is TGTGCCAGCAGTGAAATTAGTGTCCAAGAGACC.

This clone has a count of ten or more. This CDR3 reads CASSLDGSYEQYF. The part of the CDR3 DNA that was read is TGTGCCAGCAGCTTAGACGGCTCCTACGAG. The chain couples TRBV7-6 to TRBJ2-7; D is ambiguous. Read coverage stops 3 residues before the CDR3 terminus; the germline J gene supplies the remainder. This CDR3 is 13 amino acids long. Germline loops: CDR1 SGHVS, CDR2 FNYEAQ. The V end lost 1 base, the J end lost 0 bases, and 4 bases lay between the germline ends.